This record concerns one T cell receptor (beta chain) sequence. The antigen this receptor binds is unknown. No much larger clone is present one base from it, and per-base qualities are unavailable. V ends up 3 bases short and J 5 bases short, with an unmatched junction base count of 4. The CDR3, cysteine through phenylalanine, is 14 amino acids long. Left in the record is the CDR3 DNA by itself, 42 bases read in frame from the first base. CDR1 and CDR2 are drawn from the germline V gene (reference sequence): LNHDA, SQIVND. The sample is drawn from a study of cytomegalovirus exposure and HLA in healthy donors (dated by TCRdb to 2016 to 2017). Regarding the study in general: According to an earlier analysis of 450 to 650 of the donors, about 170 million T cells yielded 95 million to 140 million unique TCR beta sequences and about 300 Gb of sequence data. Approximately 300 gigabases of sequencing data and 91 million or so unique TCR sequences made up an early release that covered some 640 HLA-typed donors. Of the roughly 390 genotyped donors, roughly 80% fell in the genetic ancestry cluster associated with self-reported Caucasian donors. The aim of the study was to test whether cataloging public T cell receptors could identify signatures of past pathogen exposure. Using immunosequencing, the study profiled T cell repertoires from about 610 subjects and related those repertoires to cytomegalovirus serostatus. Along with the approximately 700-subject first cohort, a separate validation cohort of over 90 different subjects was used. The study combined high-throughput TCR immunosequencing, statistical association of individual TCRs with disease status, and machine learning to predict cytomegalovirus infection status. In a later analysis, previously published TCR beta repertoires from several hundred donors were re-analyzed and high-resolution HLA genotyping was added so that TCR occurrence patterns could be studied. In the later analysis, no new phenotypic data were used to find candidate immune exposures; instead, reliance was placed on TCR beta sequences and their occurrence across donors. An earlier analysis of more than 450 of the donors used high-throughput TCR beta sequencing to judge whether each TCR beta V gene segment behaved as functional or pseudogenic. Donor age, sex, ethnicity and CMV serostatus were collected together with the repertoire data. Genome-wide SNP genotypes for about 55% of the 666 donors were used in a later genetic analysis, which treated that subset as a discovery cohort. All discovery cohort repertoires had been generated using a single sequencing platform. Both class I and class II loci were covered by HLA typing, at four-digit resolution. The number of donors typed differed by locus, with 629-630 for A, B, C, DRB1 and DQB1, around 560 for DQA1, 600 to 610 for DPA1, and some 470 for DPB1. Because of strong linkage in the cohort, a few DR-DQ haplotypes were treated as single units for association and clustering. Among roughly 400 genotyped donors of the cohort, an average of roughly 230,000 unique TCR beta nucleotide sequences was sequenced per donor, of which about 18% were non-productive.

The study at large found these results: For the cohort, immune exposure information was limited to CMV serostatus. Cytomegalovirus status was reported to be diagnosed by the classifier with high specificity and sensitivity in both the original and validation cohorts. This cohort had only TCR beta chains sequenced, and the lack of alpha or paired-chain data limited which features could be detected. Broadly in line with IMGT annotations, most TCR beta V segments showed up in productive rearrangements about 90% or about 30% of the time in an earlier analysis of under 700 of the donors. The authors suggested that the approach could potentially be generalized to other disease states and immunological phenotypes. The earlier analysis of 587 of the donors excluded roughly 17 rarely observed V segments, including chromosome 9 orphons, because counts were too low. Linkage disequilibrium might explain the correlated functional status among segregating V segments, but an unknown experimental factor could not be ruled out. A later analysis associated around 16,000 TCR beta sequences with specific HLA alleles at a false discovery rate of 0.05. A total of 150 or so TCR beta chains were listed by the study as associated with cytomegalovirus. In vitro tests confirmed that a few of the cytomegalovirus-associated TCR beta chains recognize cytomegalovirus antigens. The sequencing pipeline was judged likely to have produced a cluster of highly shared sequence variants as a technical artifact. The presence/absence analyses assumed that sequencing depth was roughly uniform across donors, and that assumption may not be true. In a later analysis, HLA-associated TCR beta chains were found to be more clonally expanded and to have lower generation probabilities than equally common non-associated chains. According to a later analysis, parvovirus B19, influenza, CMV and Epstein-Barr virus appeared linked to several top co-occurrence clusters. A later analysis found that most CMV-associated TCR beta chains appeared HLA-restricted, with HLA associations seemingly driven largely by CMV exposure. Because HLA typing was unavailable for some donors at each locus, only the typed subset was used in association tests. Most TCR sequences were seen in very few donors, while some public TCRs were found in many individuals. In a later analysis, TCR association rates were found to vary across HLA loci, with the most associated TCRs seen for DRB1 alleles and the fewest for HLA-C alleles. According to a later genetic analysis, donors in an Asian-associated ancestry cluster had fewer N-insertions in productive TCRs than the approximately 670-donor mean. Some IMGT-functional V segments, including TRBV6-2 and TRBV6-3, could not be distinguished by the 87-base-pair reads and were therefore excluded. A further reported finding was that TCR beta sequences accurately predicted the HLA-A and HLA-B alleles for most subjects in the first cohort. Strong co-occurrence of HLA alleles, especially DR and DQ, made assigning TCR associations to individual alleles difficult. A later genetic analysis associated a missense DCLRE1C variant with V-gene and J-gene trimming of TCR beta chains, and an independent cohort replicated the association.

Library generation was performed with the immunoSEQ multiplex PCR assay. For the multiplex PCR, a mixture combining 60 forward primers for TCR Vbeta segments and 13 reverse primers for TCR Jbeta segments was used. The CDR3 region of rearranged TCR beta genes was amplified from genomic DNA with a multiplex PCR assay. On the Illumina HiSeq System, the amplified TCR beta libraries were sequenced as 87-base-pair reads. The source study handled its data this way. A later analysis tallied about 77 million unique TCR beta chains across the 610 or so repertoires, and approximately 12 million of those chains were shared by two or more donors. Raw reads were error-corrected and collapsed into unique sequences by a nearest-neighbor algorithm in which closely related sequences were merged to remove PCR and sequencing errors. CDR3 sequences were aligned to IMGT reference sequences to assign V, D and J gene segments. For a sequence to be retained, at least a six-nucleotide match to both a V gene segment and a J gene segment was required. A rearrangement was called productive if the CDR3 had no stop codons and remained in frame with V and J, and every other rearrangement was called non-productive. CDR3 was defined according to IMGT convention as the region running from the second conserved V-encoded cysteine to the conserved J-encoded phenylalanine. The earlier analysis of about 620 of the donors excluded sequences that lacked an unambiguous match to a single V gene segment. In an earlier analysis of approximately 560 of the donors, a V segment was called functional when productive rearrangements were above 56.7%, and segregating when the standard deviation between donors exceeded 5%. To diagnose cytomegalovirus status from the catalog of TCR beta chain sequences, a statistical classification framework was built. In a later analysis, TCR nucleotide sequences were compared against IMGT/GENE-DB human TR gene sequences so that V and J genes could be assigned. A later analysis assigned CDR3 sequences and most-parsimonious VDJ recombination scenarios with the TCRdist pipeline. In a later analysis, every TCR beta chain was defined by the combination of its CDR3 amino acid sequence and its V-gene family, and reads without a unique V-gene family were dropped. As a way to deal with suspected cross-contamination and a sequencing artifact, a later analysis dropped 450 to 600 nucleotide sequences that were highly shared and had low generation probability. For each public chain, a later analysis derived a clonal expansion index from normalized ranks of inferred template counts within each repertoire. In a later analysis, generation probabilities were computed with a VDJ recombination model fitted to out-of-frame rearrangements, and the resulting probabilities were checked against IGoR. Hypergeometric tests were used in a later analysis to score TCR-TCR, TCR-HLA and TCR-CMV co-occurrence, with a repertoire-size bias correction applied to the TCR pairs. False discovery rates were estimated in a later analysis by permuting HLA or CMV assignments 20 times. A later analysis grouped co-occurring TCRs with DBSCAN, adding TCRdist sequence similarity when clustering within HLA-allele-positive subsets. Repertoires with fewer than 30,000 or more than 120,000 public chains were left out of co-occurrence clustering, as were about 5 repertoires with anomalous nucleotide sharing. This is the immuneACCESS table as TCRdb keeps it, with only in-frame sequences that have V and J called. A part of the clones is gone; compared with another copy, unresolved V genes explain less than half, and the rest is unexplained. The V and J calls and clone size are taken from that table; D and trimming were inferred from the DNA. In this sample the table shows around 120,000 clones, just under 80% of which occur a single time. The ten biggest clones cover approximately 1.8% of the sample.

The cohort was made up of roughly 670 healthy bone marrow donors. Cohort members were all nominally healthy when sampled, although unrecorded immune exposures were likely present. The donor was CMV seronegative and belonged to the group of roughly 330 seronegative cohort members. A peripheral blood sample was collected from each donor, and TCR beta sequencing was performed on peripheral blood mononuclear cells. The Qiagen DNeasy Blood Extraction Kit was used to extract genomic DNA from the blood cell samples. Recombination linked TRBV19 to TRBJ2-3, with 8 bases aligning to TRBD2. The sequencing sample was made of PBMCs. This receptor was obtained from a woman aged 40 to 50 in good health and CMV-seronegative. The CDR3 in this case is CASSISGGQDTQYF. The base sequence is TGTGCCAGTAGTATCTCGGGGGGGCAAGATACGCAGTATTTT. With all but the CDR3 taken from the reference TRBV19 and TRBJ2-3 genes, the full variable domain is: DGGITQSPKYLFRKEGQNVTLSCEQNLNHDAMYWYRQDPGQGLRLIYYSQIVNDFQKGDIAEGYSVSREKKESFPLTVTSAQKNPTAFYLCASSISGGQDTQYFGPGTRLTVL.